This TCR beta chain was found in a study of cytomegalovirus exposure and HLA in healthy donors. General study points: There were 150 to 200 TCR beta chains listed as cytomegalovirus-associated.

Germline values: CDR1 MNHEY, CDR2 SVGAGI. The CDR3 covers 14 residues. Trimming stripped 6 bases from V and 7 bases from J, with 16 bases between. Note on this clone: Its antigen is currently unknown.

Some clones are missing from TCRdb's copy, which holds only in-frame ones; the method was immunoSEQ multiplex PCR. Of around 80,000 clones detected, 90% to 97% appear once; the ten largest clones hold about 1.3%. The receptor comes from a woman aged 18-35 years in good health and CMV-seronegative. The V and J genes are TRBV6-5 and TRBJ2-1; D is perhaps TRBD2 (6 bases). Sequencing was performed on PBMCs. CDR3 in amino acids: CASRRGRVSNEQFF. CDR3 sequence (DNA): TGTGCCAGCAGGCGGGGCAGGGTTTCAAATGAGCAGTTCTTC.